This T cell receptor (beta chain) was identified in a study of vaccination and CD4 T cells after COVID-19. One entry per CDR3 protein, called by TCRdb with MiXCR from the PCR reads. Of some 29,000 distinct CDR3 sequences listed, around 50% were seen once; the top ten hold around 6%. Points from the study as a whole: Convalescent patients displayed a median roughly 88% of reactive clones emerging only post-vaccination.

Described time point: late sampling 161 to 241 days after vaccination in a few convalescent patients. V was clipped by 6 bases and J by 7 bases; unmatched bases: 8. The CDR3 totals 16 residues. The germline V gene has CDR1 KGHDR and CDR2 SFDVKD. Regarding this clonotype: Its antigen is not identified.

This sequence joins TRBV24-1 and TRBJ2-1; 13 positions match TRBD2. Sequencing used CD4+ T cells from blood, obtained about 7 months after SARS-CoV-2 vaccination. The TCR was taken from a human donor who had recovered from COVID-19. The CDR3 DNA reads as TGTGCCACCAGTAACTCCGGGACTAGCGGGAATAATGAGCAGTTCTTC. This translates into CATSNSGTSGNNEQFF.